Sequencing of this TCR beta chain was carried out in a study of cytomegalovirus exposure and HLA in healthy donors (dated by TCRdb to the late 2010s). About the full investigation: An earlier analysis of roughly 570 of the donors reported 250 to 300 Gb of sequence data and roughly 120 million unique TCR beta sequences obtained from 180 million or so T cells. An early release that covered 500 to 800 HLA-typed donors contained around 300 gigabases of sequencing data and 75 million to 100 million unique TCR sequences. Of the roughly 420 genotyped donors, 75% to 85% were placed in the genetic ancestry cluster associated with self-reported Caucasian donors. The study was designed to test whether signatures of past pathogen exposure could be identified by cataloging public T cell receptors. The study used immunosequencing to profile the T cell repertoires of 666 subjects and linked those repertoires to cytomegalovirus serostatus. A separate validation cohort of 90 to 150 different subjects was used in addition to the 666-subject first cohort. The study combined high-throughput TCR immunosequencing, statistical association of individual TCRs with disease status, and machine learning to predict cytomegalovirus infection status. A later analysis re-examined previously published TCR beta repertoires from more than 600 donors and added high-resolution HLA genotyping to investigate patterns of TCR occurrence. In the later analysis, no new phenotypic data were used to find candidate immune exposures; instead, reliance was placed on TCR beta sequences and their occurrence across donors. To decide whether each TCR beta V gene segment behaved as functional or pseudogenic, an earlier analysis of over 500 of the donors relied on high-throughput TCR beta sequencing. Donor age, sex, ethnicity and CMV serostatus were compiled together with the repertoire data. A later genetic analysis took genome-wide SNP genotypes for about 55% of the 666 donors and used that subset as a discovery cohort. Every repertoire in the discovery cohort had been generated on one and the same sequencing platform. HLA typing included class I and class II loci at four-digit resolution. The number of donors typed differed by locus, with 629-630 for A, B, C, DRB1 and DQB1, 522 for DQA1, nearly 610 for DPA1, and about 450 for DPB1. About five DR-DQ haplotypes were treated as single units for association and clustering because of strong linkage in the cohort. On average, roughly 240,000 unique TCR beta nucleotide sequences were sequenced per donor among 398 genotyped donors of the cohort, with roughly 19% of those sequences being non-productive. General findings and caveats noted by the study authors: While some public TCRs were present in many individuals, most TCR sequences turned up only very rarely across donors. According to a later analysis, TCR association rates differed among HLA loci, with DRB1 alleles showing the most associated TCRs and HLA-C alleles showing the fewest. In this cohort, only TCR beta chains were sequenced, and detectable features were limited by the absence of alpha or paired-chain data. In a later genetic analysis, fewer N-insertions in productive TCRs were reported among donors in an Asian-associated ancestry cluster than the approximately 630-donor mean. Some IMGT-functional V segments, including TRBV6-2 and TRBV6-3, could not be told apart with the 87-base-pair reads, so those segments were excluded. For the cohort, immune exposure information was limited to CMV serostatus. In both the original and validation cohorts, the classifier was reported to diagnose cytomegalovirus status with high specificity and sensitivity. A later analysis found that HLA-associated TCR beta chains were more clonally expanded and had lower generation probabilities than equally common non-associated chains. A total of 150 to 200 TCR beta chains were listed by the study as associated with cytomegalovirus. In a later analysis, most CMV-associated TCR beta chains were found to appear HLA-restricted, with HLA associations seemingly driven largely by CMV exposure. The authors suggested that the approach could potentially be extended to other disease states and immunological phenotypes. Because HLA typing was missing for some donors at each locus, association tests included only the typed subset. Sequencing depth was assumed to be roughly uniform across donors in the presence/absence analyses, though that assumption may not hold. A later analysis reported that several top co-occurrence clusters appeared linked to parvovirus B19, influenza, CMV and Epstein-Barr virus. Because counts were too low, some 17 rarely observed V segments, including chromosome 9 orphons, were excluded from the earlier analysis of 587 of the donors. Correlated functional status among segregating V segments might reflect linkage disequilibrium, but an unknown experimental factor could not be ruled out. An earlier analysis of roughly 570 of the donors showed that most TCR beta V segments appeared in productive rearrangements either about 87% or about 30% of the time, which broadly matched IMGT annotations. A cluster of highly shared sequence variants was judged likely to represent a technical artifact of the sequencing pipeline. A further reported finding was that TCR beta sequences accurately predicted the HLA-A and HLA-B alleles for most subjects in the first cohort. A few of the identified cytomegalovirus-associated TCR beta chains were confirmed in vitro to be specific for cytomegalovirus antigens. When HLA alleles, especially DR and DQ, strongly co-occurred, TCR associations were difficult to assign to individual alleles. Specific HLA alleles were associated with 15,000 to 20,000 TCR beta sequences at a false discovery rate of 0.05 in a later analysis. A later genetic analysis associated a missense DCLRE1C variant with V-gene and J-gene trimming of TCR beta chains, and an independent cohort replicated the association.

The receptor library was made with the immunoSEQ multiplex PCR assay. A mixture of 60 forward primers for TCR Vbeta segments and 13 reverse primers for TCR Jbeta segments was used in the multiplex PCR. The CDR3 region of rearranged TCR beta genes was amplified from genomic DNA with a multiplex PCR assay. The Illumina HiSeq System was used to sequence the amplified TCR beta libraries as 87-base-pair reads. In the paper's pipeline: A later analysis counted 75 million to 100 million unique TCR beta chains across the 640 or so repertoires, and some 11 million of these chains were shared by at least two donors. Raw reads were error-corrected and collapsed into unique sequences with a nearest-neighbor algorithm that merged closely related sequences to remove PCR and sequencing errors. Alignment of CDR3 sequences to IMGT reference sequences was used to assign V, D and J gene segments. For a sequence to be retained, a match of at least six nucleotides to both a V gene segment and a J gene segment was required. A rearrangement counted as productive if the CDR3 had no stop codons and remained in frame with V and J, and every other rearrangement counted as non-productive. CDR3 was defined by IMGT convention, running from the second conserved V-encoded cysteine to the conserved J-encoded phenylalanine. The earlier analysis of fewer than 700 of the donors excluded sequences that lacked an unambiguous match to a single V gene segment. In an earlier analysis of several hundred of the donors, a V segment was called functional when productive rearrangements were above 56.7%, and segregating when the standard deviation between donors exceeded 5%. A statistical classification framework was developed to diagnose cytomegalovirus status using the catalog of TCR beta chain sequences. In a later analysis, V and J genes were assigned by comparing TCR nucleotide sequences against IMGT/GENE-DB human TR gene sequences. The TCRdist pipeline was used in a later analysis to assign CDR3 sequences and most-parsimonious VDJ recombination scenarios. In a later analysis, each TCR beta chain was defined by its CDR3 amino acid sequence together with its V-gene family, and reads lacking a unique V-gene family were excluded. In a later analysis, 500 to 700 highly shared, low-generation-probability nucleotide sequences were removed to address suspected cross-contamination and a sequencing artifact. A later analysis calculated a clonal expansion index for each public chain from normalized within-repertoire ranks of inferred template counts. Generation probabilities in a later analysis came from a VDJ recombination model fitted to out-of-frame rearrangements, and those results were checked against IGoR. A later analysis scored TCR-TCR, TCR-HLA and TCR-CMV co-occurrence with hypergeometric tests, applying a repertoire-size bias correction to TCR pairs. A later analysis estimated false discovery rates by permuting HLA or CMV assignments 20 times. In a later analysis, co-occurring TCRs were grouped using DBSCAN, with TCRdist sequence similarity added in when clustering inside HLA-allele-positive subsets. For co-occurrence clustering, repertoires with fewer than 30,000 or more than 120,000 public chains were excluded, along with roughly five repertoires with anomalous nucleotide sharing. TCRdb's version of the immuneACCESS table is confined to in-frame rearrangements and falls short of the full clone set. An unresolved V gene accounts for under half of the shortfall where checked; the remainder is of unknown origin. The V and J calls and the clone size are those of that table, but D and trimming were determined from the DNA. A total of roughly 120,000 clones appear in this sample, about 80% of them only once. The leading ten clones occupy about 0.94% of the sample.

The cohort was made up of hundreds of healthy bone marrow donors. Cohort members were all nominally healthy when sampled, although unrecorded immune exposures were likely present. CMV serostatus was recorded as positive for some 300 and negative for about 50% of the 666 cohort members, whereas no CMV serostatus was recorded for the donor in question. A peripheral blood sample was provided by each donor, and peripheral blood mononuclear cells were used for TCR beta sequencing. The Qiagen DNeasy Blood Extraction Kit was used to extract genomic DNA from the blood cell samples. As to this clone: Its target antigen remains unknown. No much larger clone is present one base from it, and per-base qualities are unavailable.

The CDR3 spans 16 residues, from the cysteine through the phenylalanine. Just CDR3 DNA is preserved here, 48 bases in frame from base 1. From V the trimming removes 8 bases and from J it removes 8 bases, while the gene matches leave 17 bases of the junction unaccounted for. Per the germline V gene, MGHDK is the CDR1 and SYGVNS is the CDR2. This receptor chain uses TRBV25-1 and TRBJ1-4; the junction holds 7 bases that match TRBD1. The TCR originated in a human donor in good health. Specimen: PBMCs. The CDR3: CASGGTNRGGWEKLFF. The DNA is TGTGCCAGCGGGGGCACAAACAGGGGCGGATGGGAAAAACTGTTTTTT.